Sequencing of this T cell receptor beta chain was carried out in a study of T cell responses to AZD1222 COVID-19 vaccine. This CDR3 has 13 residues. Deletions cut 7 bases from V and 8 bases from J, with 15 bases between. The germline gives CDR1 SGHNT, CDR2 YENEEA. The method was immunoSEQ multiplex PCR; TCRdb's version includes in-frame clones alone and lacks a portion of them. The sample records under 150,000 clones, around 92% being singletons. The TCR was taken from an adult in good health. This chain uses TRBV11-3 with TRBJ2-1, with D unclear. The source was peripheral blood, collected on day 0 of AZD1222 vaccination. DNA of the CDR3: TGTGCCAGCAAAGGCAGGAACCGCGATGAGCAGTTCTTC. This gives the protein CASKGRNRDEQFF.